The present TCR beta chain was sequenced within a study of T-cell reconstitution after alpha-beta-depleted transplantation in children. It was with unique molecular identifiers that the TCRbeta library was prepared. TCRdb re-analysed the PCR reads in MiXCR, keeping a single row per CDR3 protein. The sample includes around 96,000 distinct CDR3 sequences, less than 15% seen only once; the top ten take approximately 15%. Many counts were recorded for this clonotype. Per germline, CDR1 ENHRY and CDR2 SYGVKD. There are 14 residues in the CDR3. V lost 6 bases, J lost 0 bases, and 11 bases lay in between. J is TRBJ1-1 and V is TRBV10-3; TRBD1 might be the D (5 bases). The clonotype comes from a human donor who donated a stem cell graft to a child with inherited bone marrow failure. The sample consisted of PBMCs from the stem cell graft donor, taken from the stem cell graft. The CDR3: CAIRGGDLNTEAFF. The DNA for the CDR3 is TGTGCCATCAGGGGGGGGGACCTGAACACTGAAGCTTTCTTT.